These 4 T cell receptor beta chains originate from one sample sequenced in a study of T cells in Graves' hyperthyroidism and ophthalmopathy. TCR beta CDR3 regions were amplified from RNA transcripts. Using the HTBI primer set, a first-round RT-PCR was run on the TCR CDR3. One entry per CDR3 protein, called by TCRdb with MiXCR from the multiplex PCR reads. The table lists hundreds of thousands of distinct CDR3 sequences, about 16% of them singletons. The sequenced sample consisted of blood. The origin of the receptors is a woman between 40 and 55 years old with Graves' ophthalmopathy.

This chain joins TRBV5-1 and TRBJ2-2; 10 bases match TRBD2. Germline loops: CDR1 SGHRS, CDR2 YFSETQ. This CDR3 comprises 18 residues. J was trimmed by 5 bases and V by 3 bases; bases with no gene match: 13. The CDR3 is CASSSEGLAGVRTGELFF. The CDR3 nucleotides read TGCGCCAGCAGCTCTGAGGGGCTAGCGGGAGTACGTACCGGGGAGCTGTTTTTT.

This clonotype has only a few counts. The chain recombines TRBV27 with TRBJ2-2; maybe TRBD2 (7 bases). Germline V gene sequence: CDR1 MNHEY, CDR2 SMNVEV (reference sequence). The CDR3 extends over 15 amino acids. Trimming cost V 4 bases and J 5 bases, with 14 bases left between them. The CDR3 bases are TGTGCCAGCAGTTCTGCGGGGGCCGGGACCGGGGAGCTGTTTTTT. Protein sequence: CASSSAGAGTGELFF.

The DNA for the CDR3 is TGCAGTGCTAGAGATCAAATTTTATCCGGACAGGGTCTTGATGAAAAACTGTTTTTT. Translation: CSARDQILSGQGLDEKLFF. The chain is built from TRBV20-1 and TRBJ1-4; 8 nucleotides match TRBD1. V was pared by 0 bases and J by 6 bases, with 18 bases of the junction left unmatched. CDR1 is DFQATT, CDR2 SNEGSKA, per germline (reference sequence). There are 19 residues in the CDR3.

The rearrangement joins TRBV6-5 to TRBJ1-1, with 10 bases that match TRBD1. J lost 5 bases, V lost 0 bases, and 9 bases had no gene match. CDR3 length: 17 amino acids. Germline CDR1 is MNHEY and CDR2 is SVGAGI. The CDR3 loop reads CASSYSPGQGRGTEAFF. The DNA for the CDR3 is TGTGCCAGCAGTTACTCTCCGGGACAGGGGCGCGGAACTGAAGCTTTCTTT.